Each of the 25 T cell receptor beta chains below was sequenced from the same sample in a study of shared clonotypes between healthy human individuals. Method: immunoSEQ multiplex PCR; TCRdb's copy keeps in-frame clones and lacks some. This table has 2 million to 2.5 million clones, over 85% appearing once. The source material was naive CD4+ T cells from PBMCs. The subset: CD45RA+ positively selected. Every receptor here comes from a young man in good health. Some clones in this sample may be carry-over from other donors' samples.

DNA of the CDR3: TGCGCCAGCGGTCCCCCGGGGCAGGGAAACGATGAGCAGTTCTTC. This codes for CASGPPGQGNDEQFF. The chain links TRBV5-1 to TRBJ2-1; possibly TRBD1 or TRBD2 for D (5 bases each). Germline V gene lookup returns CDR1 SGHRS and CDR2 YFSETQ. Trimming stripped 7 bases from V and 8 bases from J, with 22 bases between. CDR3 length equals 15 residues. Combining the CDR3 with reference TRBV5-1 and TRBJ2-1 gives the whole variable domain KAGVTQTPRYLIKTRGQQVTLSCSPISGHRSVSWYQQTPGQGLQFLFEYFSETQRNKGNFPGRFSGRQFSNSRSEMNVSTLELGDSALYLCASGPPGQGNDEQFFGPGTRLTVL.

This chain uses TRBV5-1 with TRBJ2-2; no clear D gene. Germline V gene data show CDR1 as SGHRS and CDR2 as YFSETQ. The CDR3 contains 16 residues. V lost 4 bases and J lost 2, with 15 bases in between. The CDR3 here is CASSLHQYVNTGELFF. The CDR3, as DNA: TGCGCCAGCAGCCTGCACCAATACGTAAACACCGGGGAGCTGTTTTTT. The variable domain in full, completed from reference TRBV5-1 and TRBJ2-2, reads KAGVTQTPRYLIKTRGQQVTLSCSPISGHRSVSWYQQTPGQGLQFLFEYFSETQRNKGNFPGRFSGRQFSNSRSEMNVSTLELGDSALYLCASSLHQYVNTGELFFGEGSRLTVL.

Comment on this clone: This CDR3 is also generated by other DNA sequences in the sample. The rearrangement joins TRBV5-1 to TRBJ1-3, with D uncertain. There are 14 residues in the CDR3. V was trimmed by 0 bases and J by 0 bases, leaving 4 bases between them. Germline values: CDR1 SGHRS, CDR2 YFSETQ. The DNA of the CDR3 is TGCGCCAGCAGCTTGGGCTTCTCTGGAAACACCATATATTTT. Amino acids: CASSLGFSGNTIYF.

The V gene is TRBV29-1, the J gene TRBJ2-2; D uncertain. Trimming pared 3 bases from V and 8 bases from J, leaving 7 bases between. Germline-derived CDR1 and CDR2 are SQVTM and ANQGSEA. CDR3 length: 11 residues. The CDR3 here is CSVDDGGELFF. For the CDR3, the DNA is TGCAGCGTTGATGATGGGGGGGAGCTGTTTTTT.

This sequence joins TRBV6-1 and TRBJ1-5, with TRBD1 identical over 8 bases. Germline loops: CDR1 MNHNS, CDR2 SASEGT. CDR3 length: 18 residues. V dropped 4 bases and J dropped 7; count of bases not matched to a gene: 18. The CDR3 region has the DNA TGTGCCAGCAGTGCGGACAGGGCGCCGAACCCAGAATCCCAGCCCCAGCATTTT. This encodes CASSADRAPNPESQPQHF.

In DNA, the CDR3 is TGCAGCGTTGAAGCACAGATCACCGGGGAGCTGTTTTTT. Translated: CSVEAQITGELFF. This sequence joins TRBV29-1 and TRBJ2-2; D uncertain. CDR3 length: 13 amino acids. Germline V CDR1 and CDR2: SQVTM, ANQGSEA. The V and J ends lost 1 base and 4 bases respectively, with 7 bases between them.

V gene TRBV7-3 combines with J gene TRBJ2-1; TRBD1 aligns across 8 bases. This CDR3 comprises 16 residues. V trimming: 2 bases; J trimming: 4 bases; junction bases outside the gene matches: 7. Germline CDR1 is SGHTA and CDR2 is FQGTGA. CDR3 sequence reads: CASSLQGAVGYNEQFF. CDR3 DNA sequence: TGTGCCAGCAGCTTACAGGGGGCAGTAGGTTACAATGAGCAGTTCTTC.

The chain is built from TRBV2 and TRBJ2-7; TRBD1 is a possible D gene (6 bases). The CDR3 sequence is 14 residues long. Germline CDR1 SNHLY, CDR2 FYNNEI. The V end lost 7 bases, the J end lost 1 base, and 14 bases lay between the germline ends. The CDR3 is CASTARGRSYEQYF. CDR3 in DNA: TGTGCCAGCACGGCCAGGGGAAGGTCCTACGAGCAGTACTTC.

The V gene is TRBV6-6, the J gene TRBJ2-2, with D tentatively TRBD1 (5 bases). This CDR3 region has 15 residues. Germline V lookup: CDR1 MNHNY, CDR2 SVGAGI (reference sequence). V lost 5 bases and J 0 bases, leaving 10 bases between the germline ends. For the CDR3, the DNA is TGTGCCAGCAGTCCCAGGGTGGCGAACACCGGGGAGCTGTTTTTT. Translation gives CASSPRVANTGELFF.

This clone was found once. The sample contains more than one DNA sequence encoding this CDR3. This chain connects TRBV5-1 to TRBJ1-2; TRBD1 is a possible D gene (5 bases). Trimming removed 0 bases at V and 4 bases at J, with 10 bases between. Germline V CDR1 and CDR2: SGHRS, YFSETQ. The CDR3 has 14 residues. The CDR3 nucleotides read TGCGCCAGCAGCTTGGATGGGGGAGGCTATGGCTACACCTTC. Its protein is CASSLDGGGYGYTF.

V usage is TRBV5-1 and J usage is TRBJ1-1; D is uncertain. V lost 4 bases and J lost 4, with 11 bases in between. The V gene's germline CDR1 is SGHRS and CDR2 YFSETQ. This CDR3 is built from 13 residues. The CDR3 DNA sequence: TGCGCCAGCAGCCCCTCAGCGGTCACTGAAGCTTTCTTT. Protein sequence: CASSPSAVTEAFF.

This sequence joins TRBV9 and TRBJ1-4; 9 bases are shared with TRBD1. V gave up 3 bases and J gave up 8 bases; unmatched junction bases: 11. The germline CDR1 and CDR2 sequences are SGDLS and YYNGEE. The CDR3 loop spans 16 amino acids. The CDR3 DNA reads as TGTGCCAGCAGCGGAGGTCGGGACAGGGCTGGGGAAAAACTGTTTTTT. This encodes CASSGGRDRAGEKLFF. Together with reference TRBV9 and TRBJ1-4, the CDR3 gives the full variable domain: DSGVTQTPKHLITATGQRVTLRCSPRSGDLSVYWYQQSLDQGLQFLIQYYNGEERAKGNILERFSAQQFPDLHSELNLSSLELGDSALYFCASSGGRDRAGEKLFFGSGTQLSVL.

CDR3 bases: TGTGCCAGCAGTGGAGTAACAGGGACTGAAGCTTTCTTT. Protein: CASSGVTGTEAFF. The chain joins TRBV6-1 to TRBJ1-1; TRBD1 might be the D (6 bases). The CDR3 has 13 amino acids. Trimming cost V 4 bases and J 5 bases, with 11 bases left between them. Germline CDR1 reads MNHNS; CDR2 reads SASEGT.

The J gene is TRBJ2-7, the V gene TRBV6-5, with D maybe TRBD2 (5 bases). The CDR3 runs to 15 residues. The ends were cut back, 0 bases at V and 5 bases at J, with 14 bases in the middle. Germline CDR1 reads MNHEY; CDR2 reads SVGAGI. DNA of the CDR3: TGTGCCAGCAGTTACTCGCTCGGGGAAATAGACGAGCAGTACTTC. Translation gives CASSYSLGEIDEQYF.

V gene TRBV5-1 combines with J gene TRBJ2-3, with 10 bases lining up with TRBD2. The CDR3 totals 18 residues. The junction had 12 bases not matched to a gene; V was cut back by 4 bases and J by 1 base. Germline V gene sequence: CDR1 SGHRS, CDR2 YFSETQ. This chain's CDR3 is CASSSGLAALWGTDTQYF. CDR3 nucleotide sequence: TGCGCCAGCAGCAGCGGACTAGCGGCCCTATGGGGCACAGATACGCAGTATTTT.

This CDR3 is CASTGTSGKWYNEQFF. For the CDR3, the DNA is TGTGCCAGCACTGGGACTAGCGGGAAGTGGTACAATGAGCAGTTCTTC. The chain carries TRBV11-2 and TRBJ2-1; TRBD2 matches at 13 bases. CDR3 size: 16 residues. V trimming: 7 bases; J trimming: 4 bases; junction bases outside the gene matches: 7. Germline lookup yields CDR1 SGHAT and CDR2 FQNNGV.

The chain recombines TRBV6-6 with TRBJ1-2, with D possibly TRBD1 on 5 matching bases. Germline CDR1 is MNHNY and CDR2 is SVGAGI (reference sequence). V lost 6 bases and J lost 5, with 10 bases in between. This CDR3 region has 12 residues. As DNA, the CDR3 is TGTGCCAGCAGGGGGGGGGTATATGGCTACACCTTC. This gives the protein CASRGGVYGYTF.

V and J are TRBV2 and TRBJ2-2; a weak D match, TRBD1 (6 bases). CDR1 and CDR2 (germline): SNHLY, FYNNEI. The CDR3 is made up of 16 amino acids. Between the trimmed V and J ends, which lost 1 base and 0 bases, there was a span of 9 bases. The CDR3 region has the DNA TGTGCCAGCAGTGAAGTGGGACATTCGAACACCGGGGAGCTGTTTTTT. It codes for CASSEVGHSNTGELFF.

This chain links TRBV5-1 with TRBJ2-3, with 7 bases fitting TRBD1. The CDR3 is 15 residues long. Trimming cost V 1 base and J 2 bases; bases outside gene matches: 4. The germline V gene encodes CDR1 SGHRS and CDR2 YFSETQ. As DNA, the CDR3 is TGCGCCAGCAGCTTGAACAGGGGTTCCACAGATACGCAGTATTTT. Translation: CASSLNRGSTDTQYF.

This chain uses TRBV5-1 with TRBJ2-1, with TRBD1 matching over 8 bases. The CDR3 runs 15 residues. Germline CDR1 reads SGHRS; CDR2 reads YFSETQ. Trimming cost V 0 bases and J 5 bases; bases outside gene matches: 4. CDR3 DNA sequence: TGCGCCAGCAGCTTGGAGACAGGGGCTAACAATGAGCAGTTCTTC. Residues: CASSLETGANNEQFF.

The chain couples TRBV6-5 to TRBJ1-1; D not resolved. The ends were cut back, 5 bases at V and 3 bases at J, with 10 bases in the middle. The CDR3 runs to 13 residues. Per germline, CDR1 MNHEY and CDR2 SVGAGI. The CDR3 here is CASSLGRYTEAFF. The DNA for the CDR3 is TGTGCCAGCAGTCTTGGACGGTACACTGAAGCTTTCTTT.

This rearrangement joins TRBV19 to TRBJ2-2; D is ambiguous. The germline V and J ends were trimmed by 1 base and 4 bases, with 10 bases remaining between them. Germline CDR1 LNHDA, CDR2 SQIVND (reference sequence). The CDR3 consists of 15 residues. Here the CDR3 reads CASSIVTAGTGELFF. For the CDR3, the DNA is TGTGCCAGTAGTATAGTCACGGCAGGCACCGGGGAGCTGTTTTTT.

With respect to this clone: The same CDR3 is also encoded by other DNA sequences in this sample. The chain carries TRBV6-5 and TRBJ2-1; 11 nucleotides align to TRBD2. The CDR3 loop spans 16 amino acids. From germline, CDR1 is MNHEY and CDR2 SVGAGI. V lost 4 bases to trimming and J lost 1 base; unmatched junction nucleotides: 3. The DNA of the CDR3 is TGTGCCAGCAGTTCCTTAGCGGGAGGGTCCTACAATGAGCAGTTCTTC. This sequence encodes CASSSLAGGSYNEQFF.

The rearrangement links TRBV9 to TRBJ2-3, with TRBD2 matching 8 bases. Germline V gene lookup returns CDR1 SGDLS and CDR2 YYNGEE. V was clipped by 1 base and J by 5 bases; unmatched bases: 12. The CDR3 contains 17 residues. CDR3 amino acids: CASSVFGLAGREDTQYF. CDR3 DNA: TGTGCCAGCAGCGTATTTGGACTAGCAGGGAGGGAAGATACGCAGTATTTT.

This clone showed up just once. This chain joins TRBV16 and TRBJ1-1; no definite D call. The germline V and J ends were trimmed by 1 base and 2 bases, with 14 bases remaining between them. This CDR3 contains 16 residues. The germline gives CDR1 KGHSY, CDR2 FQNENV. This chain's CDR3 is CASSQFLGTSNTEAFF. The CDR3 bases are TGTGCCAGCAGCCAATTTTTAGGCACCTCTAACACTGAAGCTTTCTTT.